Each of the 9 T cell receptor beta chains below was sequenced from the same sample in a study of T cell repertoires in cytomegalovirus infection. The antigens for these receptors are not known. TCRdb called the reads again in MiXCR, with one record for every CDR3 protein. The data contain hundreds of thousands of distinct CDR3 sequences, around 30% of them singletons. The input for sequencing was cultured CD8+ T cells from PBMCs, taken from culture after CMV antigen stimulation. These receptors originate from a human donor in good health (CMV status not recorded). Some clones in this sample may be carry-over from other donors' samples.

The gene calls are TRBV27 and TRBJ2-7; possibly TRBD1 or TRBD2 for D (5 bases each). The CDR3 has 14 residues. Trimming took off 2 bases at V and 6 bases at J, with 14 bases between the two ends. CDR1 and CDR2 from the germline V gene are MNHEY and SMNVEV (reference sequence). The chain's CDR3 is CASSLTVRAGEQYV. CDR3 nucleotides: TGTGCCAGCAGTTTAACGGTCAGGGCGGGCGAGCAGTACGTC.

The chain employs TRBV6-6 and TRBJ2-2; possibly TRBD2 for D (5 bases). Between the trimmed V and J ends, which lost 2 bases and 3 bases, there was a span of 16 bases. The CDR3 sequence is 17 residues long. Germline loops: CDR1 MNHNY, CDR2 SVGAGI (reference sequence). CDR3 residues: CASSYLRPRDDTGELFF. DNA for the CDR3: TGTGCCAGCAGTTACCTCCGTCCCCGGGATGACACCGGGGAGCTGTTTTTT.

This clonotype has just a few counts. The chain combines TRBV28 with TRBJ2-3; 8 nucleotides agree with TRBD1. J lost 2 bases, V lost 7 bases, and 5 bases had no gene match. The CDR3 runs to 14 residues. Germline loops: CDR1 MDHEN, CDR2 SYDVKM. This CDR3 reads CASTWTGHTDTQYF. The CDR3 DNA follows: TGTGCCAGCACCTGGACAGGGCACACAGATACGCAGTATTTT.

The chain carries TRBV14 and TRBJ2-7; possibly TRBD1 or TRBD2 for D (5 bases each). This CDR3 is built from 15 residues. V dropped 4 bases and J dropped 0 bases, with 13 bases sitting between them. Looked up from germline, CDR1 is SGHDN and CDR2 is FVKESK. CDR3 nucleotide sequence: TGTGCCAGCAGCCGAGGGGTGGGCAGCTCCTACGAGCAGTACTTC. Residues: CASSRGVGSSYEQYF.

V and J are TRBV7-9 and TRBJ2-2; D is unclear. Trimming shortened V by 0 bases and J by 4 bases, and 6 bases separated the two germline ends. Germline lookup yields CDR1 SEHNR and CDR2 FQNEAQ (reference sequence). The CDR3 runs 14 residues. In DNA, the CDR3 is TGTGCCAGCAGCTTAGCGTATGGCACCGGGGAGCTGTTTTTT. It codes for CASSLAYGTGELFF.

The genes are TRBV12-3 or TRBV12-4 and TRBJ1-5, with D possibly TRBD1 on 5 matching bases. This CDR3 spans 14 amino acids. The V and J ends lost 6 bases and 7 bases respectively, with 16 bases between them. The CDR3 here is CASRPPGVLQPQHF. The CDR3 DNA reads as TGTGCCAGCAGACCCCCGGGGGTGCTCCAGCCCCAGCATTTT.

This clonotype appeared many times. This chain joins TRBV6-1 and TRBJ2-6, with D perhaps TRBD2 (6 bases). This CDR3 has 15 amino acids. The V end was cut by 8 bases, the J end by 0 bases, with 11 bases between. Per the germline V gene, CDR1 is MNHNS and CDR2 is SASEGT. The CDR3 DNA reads TGTGCCAGCCAGGCGGGAAGCTCTGGGGCCAACGTCCTGACTTTC. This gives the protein CASQAGSSGANVLTF.

The CDR3 reads CASGPSHTYEQYV. In nucleotides, the CDR3 is TGTGCCAGCGGCCCCAGTCACACCTACGAGCAGTACGTC. The chain couples TRBV2 to TRBJ2-7; D gene unclear. Germline CDR1 is SNHLY and CDR2 is FYNNEI. Trimming removed 8 bases from V and 2 bases from J, with 13 bases in between. This CDR3 contains 13 residues.

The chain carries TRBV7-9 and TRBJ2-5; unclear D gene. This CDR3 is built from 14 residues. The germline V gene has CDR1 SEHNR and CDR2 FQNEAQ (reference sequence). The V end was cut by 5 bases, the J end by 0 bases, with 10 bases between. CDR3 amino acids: CASSTSENQETQYF. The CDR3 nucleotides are TGTGCCAGCAGCACCTCAGAGAACCAAGAGACCCAGTACTTC.